This T cell receptor (beta chain) is drawn from a study of blood T cell repertoires in COVID-19. Study summary: COVID-19 samples, acute and convalescent, were from the United States, Italy and Spain. PBMCs, B-cell-depleted T cells, or T cells provided the cDNA or gDNA that made up the material.

The table lists this clone with a count of one. Germline CDR1 LNHNV, CDR2 YYDKDF (reference sequence). This CDR3 is 15 amino acids long. V was cut by 1 base and J by 0 bases, with 7 bases left in between. Under the authors' procedure: It was from reference gene primer amplification that nucleated cell counts were estimated. The protocol was immunoSEQ multiplex PCR, while the TCRdb copy is restricted to in-frame clones and leaves out a portion. The DNA was the basis for D and trimming; V, J and clone size are from that table. The sample contains 200,000 to 300,000 clones, 80% to 85% of which appear only once.

Input material: peripheral blood. This chain links TRBV15 with TRBJ1-5; D not certain. The TCR was taken from a woman in her thirties or forties who had recovered from COVID-19. Here the CDR3 reads CATSRVWASNQPQHF. In nucleotides, the CDR3 is TGTGCCACCAGCAGAGTTTGGGCTAGCAATCAGCCCCAGCATTTT. Variable domain in full (rest from reference TRBV15 and TRBJ1-5): DAMVIQNPRYQVTQFGKPVTLSCSQTLNHNVMYWYQQKSSQAPKLLFHYYDKDFNNEADTPDNFQSRRPNTSFCFLDIRSPGLGDTAMYLCATSRVWASNQPQHFGDGTRLSIL.